This TCR beta chain was obtained from a study of blood T cells in healthy people across ages. This clonotype has only a few counts. Primers used in a second PCR of about 6 to 11 cycles were a sample-barcoded 5' primer and a J-beta primer mix. TCRdb redid the calling of the 5' RACE reads with MiXCR, one entry per CDR3 protein. The table lists 600,000 to 800,000 distinct CDR3 sequences, 52% of them singletons, with 13% in the top ten. Germline CDR1 SEHNR, CDR2 FQNEAQ (reference sequence). V gave up 2 bases and J gave up 4 bases, with 8 bases separating them. The CDR3 consists of 14 residues. The sequencing sample was made of blood. The J gene is TRBJ1-4, the V gene TRBV7-9; no definite D call. The origin of this receptor is a woman of 80 years or more in good health. CDR3 nucleotides: TGTGCCAGCAGCTTAACCGCCCTTAATGAAAAACTGTTTTTT. Encoded protein: CASSLTALNEKLFF.